This T cell receptor (beta chain) was documented in a study of blood T cell repertoires in COVID-19. The overall study: Donors in the United States, Italy and Spain gave samples during acute or convalescent COVID-19.

The CDR3 consists of 13 residues. Trimming pared 1 base from V and 7 bases from J, leaving 7 bases between. Germline V lookup: CDR1 SGHTA, CDR2 FQGNSA. Method: immunoSEQ multiplex PCR; TCRdb's copy keeps in-frame clones and lacks some. Of around 140,000 clones in the sample, more than 70% were seen once. The chain is built from TRBV7-2 and TRBJ1-4, with D hard to call. The sequenced sample was peripheral blood. This receptor was obtained from a human donor in a cohort sampled during active COVID-19. CDR3 region: CASSLGSVEKLFF. The CDR3 DNA is TGTGCCAGCAGCTTAGGTTCGGTTGAAAAACTGTTTTTT.